This paragraph reports one T cell receptor (beta chain). The CDR3 totals 14 residues. CDR1 and CDR2 from the germline V gene are MNHEY and SVGAGI. One entry per CDR3 protein, without DNA, is what TCRdb gives after re-calling the 5' RACE reads. The sample includes around 450,000 distinct CDR3 sequences. These data belong to a study of monozygotic twins with inflammatory bowel disease. The chain employs TRBV6-5 and TRBJ1-1; TCRdb calls TRBD1, which cannot be checked without DNA. The specimen sequenced was blood. This clonotype was obtained from a human donor with ulcerative colitis or Crohn's disease, or a healthy co-twin of an affected twin (not recorded which). The CDR3 is CASSYYSGGAEAFF.